The 3 T cell receptor beta chains in this list originate from one sample, sequenced in a study of blood T cell repertoires in COVID-19. This table comes from immunoSEQ multiplex PCR, and its TCRdb copy is limited to in-frame clones, with some not included. The table includes around 19,000 clones, roughly 87% detected once. Sequencing input: peripheral blood. Receptors were obtained from a human donor in a cohort sampled during active COVID-19. The donor label of this sample is uncertain.

Note on this clone: It is unclear where the CDR3 begins or ends on the DNA, so no DNA is shown, and the CDR3 is as TCRdb lists it. Here the CDR3 reads CASSEDRIGIRSIF. This chain uses TRBV19 with TRBJ2-3; TRBD1 is the table's D call, not checked against the DNA. Inclusive of both ends, the CDR3 amounts to 14 amino acids. Germline assignment: CDR1 LNHDA and CDR2 SQIVND (reference sequence).

The chain links TRBV19 to TRBJ1-2, with D hard to call. CDR3 length: 12 amino acids. With 10 bases removed from V and 13 bases from J, the gap between germline ends came to 22 bases. Germline loops: CDR1 LNHDA, CDR2 SQIVND (reference sequence). The CDR3 protein is CATRDRESPFTF. For the CDR3, the DNA is TGTGCCACCAGAGACCGGGAGTCCCCATTCACCTTC.

The gene calls are TRBV5-6 and TRBJ2-5; D uncertain. Trimming took 2 bases from V and 2 from J, leaving 4 bases between them. The CDR3 extends over 12 amino acids. Germline V gene lookup returns CDR1 SGHDT and CDR2 YYEEEE. CDR3 nucleotides: TGTGCCAGCAGCTTCAGACAAGAGACCCAGTACTTC. Translated: CASSFRQETQYF.